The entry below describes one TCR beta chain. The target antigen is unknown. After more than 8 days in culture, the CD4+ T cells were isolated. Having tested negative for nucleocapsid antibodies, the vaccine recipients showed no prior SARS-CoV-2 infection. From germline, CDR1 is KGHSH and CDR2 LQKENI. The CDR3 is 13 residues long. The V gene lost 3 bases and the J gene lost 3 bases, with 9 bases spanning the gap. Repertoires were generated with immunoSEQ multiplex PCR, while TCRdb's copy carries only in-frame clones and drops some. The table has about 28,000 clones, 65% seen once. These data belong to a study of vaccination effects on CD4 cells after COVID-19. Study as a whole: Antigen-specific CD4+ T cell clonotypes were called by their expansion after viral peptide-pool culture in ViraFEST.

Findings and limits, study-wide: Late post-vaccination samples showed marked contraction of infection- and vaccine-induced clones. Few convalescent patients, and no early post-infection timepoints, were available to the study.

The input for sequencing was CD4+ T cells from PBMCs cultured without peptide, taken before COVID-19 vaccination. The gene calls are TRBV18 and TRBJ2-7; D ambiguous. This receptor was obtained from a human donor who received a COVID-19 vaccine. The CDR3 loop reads CASSPAGNYEQYF. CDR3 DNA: TGTGCCAGCTCACCGGCAGGAAACTACGAGCAGTACTTC.